This paragraph covers one T cell receptor beta chain sequence. The sample is drawn from a study of identical twins. V shed 2 bases and J shed 5 bases, with 9 bases lying between them. The CDR3 covers 13 residues. Germline V gene lookup returns CDR1 ENHRY and CDR2 SYGVKD. MiXCR, run by TCRdb on the 5' RACE reads, gives a single entry per CDR3 protein. The sample includes some 1,600,000 distinct CDR3 sequences, roughly 35% seen only once; the top ten take about 0.3%. This receptor was taken from a newborn girl in good health. V usage is TRBV10-3 and J usage is TRBJ1-1; no definite D call. Sequencing was performed on cord blood. As DNA, the CDR3 is TGTGCCATCAGTGAGAATTCCTGGACTGAAGCTTTCTTT. It yields the protein CAISENSWTEAFF.